This section outlines one T cell receptor (beta chain) sequence together with its context. The PCR employed 60 Vbeta primers together with 13 Jbeta primers. Produced via immunoSEQ multiplex PCR; TCRdb's table is partial and in-frame only. The sample comprises approximately 220,000 clones, roughly 83% of which are singletons, and roughly 0.66% rests with the top ten. The CDR3 runs 15 residues. Germline CDR1 reads SGDLS; CDR2 reads YYNGEE. V gave up 4 bases and J gave up 0 bases; unmatched junction bases: 5. This sample is drawn from a study of cytomegalovirus exposure and HLA in healthy donors. Study-wide context: The early release's HLA-typed donors yielded roughly 85 million unique TCRs.

The chain links TRBV9 to TRBJ2-7; TRBD1 agrees at 9 bases. Sequencing was done on a sample of PBMCs. The receptor was derived from a boy between 2 and 10 years old in good health and CMV-seronegative. The CDR3 protein is CASSIGQGYSYEQYF. The CDR3 bases are TGTGCCAGCAGCATTGGACAGGGGTACTCCTACGAGCAGTACTTC.